Below are 16 T cell receptor beta chains sequenced from a single sample in a study of OX40 agonist ivuxolimab in advanced cancers. Data came from immunoSEQ multiplex PCR; TCRdb stores just in-frame clones and leaves some out. The table shows tens of thousands of clones, with 88% occurring only once. Sequencing was performed on CD4+ or CD8+ T cells sorted from blood, taken in a trial of the OX40 agonist ivuxolimab. These TCRs come from an adult with an advanced solid tumor such as melanoma, head and neck, liver or kidney cancer.

This sequence joins TRBV27 and TRBJ1-6; D may be TRBD1 (5 bases). CDR1 is MNHEY, CDR2 SMNVEV, per germline (reference sequence). V was shortened by 2 bases and J by 0 bases, with 20 bases between the two germline ends. The CDR3 has 20 residues. The CDR3 DNA is TGTGCCAGCAGTTTAGCCCCACGGACACACCCGAGCTCCTATAATTCACCCCTCCACTTT. It yields the protein CASSLAPRTHPSSYNSPLHF.

The CDR3 loop is CASSLEPGGPETDTQYF. CDR3 DNA sequence: TGCGCCAGCAGCTTGGAACCAGGGGGACCCGAGACAGATACGCAGTATTTT. The gene calls are TRBV5-1 and TRBJ2-3, with 7 nucleotides matching TRBD1. The CDR3 is 17 residues long. The germline CDR1 and CDR2 sequences are SGHRS and YFSETQ. The J segment lost 3 bases and the V segment lost 0 bases, leaving 10 bases of the junction unmatched.

Of note for this clone: Other DNA variants within this sample encode the same CDR3. This chain uses TRBV7-2 with TRBJ1-1, with unresolved D. The germline V and J ends were trimmed by 1 base and 0 bases, with 6 bases remaining between them. The germline V gene has CDR1 SGHTA and CDR2 FQGNSA. This CDR3 spans 14 amino acids. CDR3 sequence (DNA): TGTGCCAGCAGCTTAGGAGGTATGAACACTGAAGCTTTCTTT. The encoded protein is CASSLGGMNTEAFF. The full variable domain, in which reference TRBV7-2 and TRBJ1-1 provide the parts outside the CDR3, is GAGVSQSPSNKVTEKGKDVELRCDPISGHTALYWYRQSLGQGLEFLIYFQGNSAPDKSGLPSDRFSAERTGGSVSTLTIQRTQQEDSAVYLCASSLGGMNTEAFFGQGTRLTVV.

As to this clone: The missing conserved phenylalanine or tryptophan at the end of this CDR3 makes a read error likely. The V gene is TRBV6-5, the J gene TRBJ1-6; D call uncertain. The CDR3 is made up of 13 amino acids. V gave up 7 bases and J gave up 10 bases, with 14 bases separating them. Germline CDR1 reads MNHEY; CDR2 reads SVGAGI. CDR3 protein: CASTQSARSPLHL. The CDR3 nucleotides read TGTGCCAGCACCCAGTCGGCAAGATCACCCCTCCACCTT.

The chain combines TRBV6-5 with TRBJ1-4; weak D call: TRBD1 (6 bases). This CDR3 spans 15 amino acids. Germline V gene sequence: CDR1 MNHEY, CDR2 SVGAGI. Between the trimmed V and J ends, which lost 6 bases and 8 bases, there was a span of 19 bases. The CDR3 protein is CASSPTPRRGEKLFF. CDR3 sequence (DNA): TGTGCCAGCAGCCCAACACCTAGGAGGGGGGAAAAACTGTTTTTT.

J is TRBJ1-2 and V is TRBV6-5; 8 bases line up with TRBD1. The CDR3 covers 14 residues. Trimming cost V 6 bases and J 4 bases; bases outside gene matches: 7. Germline CDR1 reads MNHEY; CDR2 reads SVGAGI. The CDR3 DNA reads TGTGCCAGCAGAGCAGCGGGACAGGCCTATGGCTACACCTTC. Residues: CASRAAGQAYGYTF.

The gene calls are TRBV11-2 and TRBJ1-5; TRBD1 agrees at 8 bases. J gave up 4 bases and V 5 bases, and 4 bases lay outside the gene matches. Germline CDR1 is SGHAT and CDR2 is FQNNGV. The CDR3 spans 14 residues. CDR3 in DNA: TGTGCCAGCAGCCCCGGACAGGGTAATCAGCCCCAGCATTTT. Translated, it gives CASSPGQGNQPQHF. Looking up the rest from reference TRBV11-2 and TRBJ1-5 gives the full variable domain: EAGVAQSPRYKIIEKRQSVAFWCNPISGHATLYWYQQILGQGPKLLIQFQNNGVVDDSQLPKDRFSAERLKGVDSTLKIQPAKLEDSAVYLCASSPGQGNQPQHFGDGTRLSIL.

The chain couples TRBV6-5 to TRBJ2-7, with a possible D match to TRBD1 (6 bases). Germline values: CDR1 MNHEY, CDR2 SVGAGI. CDR3 size: 14 residues. The V and J ends lost 6 bases and 0 bases respectively, with 12 bases between them. CDR3 amino acids: CASRRDTGSYEQYF. CDR3 bases: TGTGCCAGCAGACGGGACACCGGCTCCTACGAGCAGTACTTC.

This clone was found once. The chain combines TRBV18 with TRBJ2-3; 12 bases agree with TRBD1. This CDR3 is built from 15 residues. J was trimmed by 8 bases and V by 5 bases; bases with no gene match: 8. Germline V gives CDR1 KGHSH, CDR2 LQKENI. Here the CDR3 reads CASSGAGTGGRTQYF. As DNA, the CDR3 is TGTGCCAGCTCAGGCGCCGGGACAGGGGGCCGTACGCAGTATTTT. The whole variable domain, remainder taken from reference TRBV18 and TRBJ2-3, is NAGVMQNPRHLVRRRGQEARLRCSPMKGHSHVYWYRQLPEEGLKFMVYLQKENIIDESGMPKERFSAEFPKEGPSILRIQQVVRGDSAAYFCASSGAGTGGRTQYFGPGTRLTVL.

The rearrangement uses TRBV9 and TRBJ2-3; D gene unclear. Germline V lookup: CDR1 SGDLS, CDR2 YYNGEE. The CDR3 runs to 13 residues. Trimming pared 0 bases from V and 6 bases from J, leaving 8 bases between. This CDR3 is CASSVGVADTQYF. The DNA of the CDR3 is TGTGCCAGCAGCGTAGGGGTGGCGGATACGCAGTATTTT. Combining the CDR3 with reference TRBV9 and TRBJ2-3 gives the whole variable domain DSGVTQTPKHLITATGQRVTLRCSPRSGDLSVYWYQQSLDQGLQFLIQYYNGEERAKGNILERFSAQQFPDLHSELNLSSLELGDSALYFCASSVGVADTQYFGPGTRLTVL.

The chain uses TRBV21-1 and TRBJ2-6. TRBV21-1 is a known pseudogene. The CDR3 extends over 15 amino acids. CDR3 region: CTPRGPSSGANVLTF. DNA of the CDR3: TGTACCCCGAGGGGACCCAGCTCTGGGGCCAACGTCCTGACTTTC.

This chain links TRBV6-5 with TRBJ1-5, with TRBD1 as a possible D gene (5 bases). V was pared by 5 bases and J by 9 bases, with 17 bases between. This CDR3 contains 14 residues. Germline lookup yields CDR1 MNHEY and CDR2 SVGAGI. The CDR3 nucleotides are TGTGCCAGCAGTCCCGATCGGGGCCGGATGCCCCAGCATTTT. Its protein is CASSPDRGRMPQHF.

V gene TRBV6-1 combines with J gene TRBJ2-3, with D perhaps matching TRBD1 or TRBD2 (6 bases each). V was cut by 6 bases and J by 1 base, with 14 bases left in between. The V gene's germline CDR1 is MNHNS and CDR2 SASEGT. The CDR3 has 15 residues. CDR3 bases: TGTGCCAGCAGCCCTAGTGGGGGGCGCACAGATACGCAGTATTTT. Translating gives CASSPSGGRTDTQYF.

This clone was detected only once. This chain uses TRBV11-3 with TRBJ2-7, with D possibly TRBD2 on 6 matching bases. Germline V gene lookup returns CDR1 SGHNT and CDR2 YENEEA. This CDR3 has 13 residues. V was trimmed by 2 bases and J by 9 bases, leaving 14 bases between them. CDR3 sequence reads: CASSLTWRDLQYF. The CDR3 coding sequence is TGTGCCAGCAGCTTAACCTGGCGGGACCTGCAGTACTTC.

The chain is built from TRBV9 and TRBJ2-1; the D gene is possibly TRBD2 (6 bases). The CDR3 extends over 15 amino acids. Germline V gene data show CDR1 as SGDLS and CDR2 as YYNGEE. V was shortened by 3 bases and J by 4 bases, with 14 bases between the two germline ends. This CDR3 is CASSALLGTYNEQFF. In DNA form, the CDR3 reads TGTGCCAGCAGCGCCCTCCTGGGGACTTACAATGAGCAGTTCTTC.

V is TRBV27 and J is TRBJ1-2; D is unclear. The CDR3 has 15 residues. From germline, CDR1 is MNHEY and CDR2 SMNVEV (reference sequence). The V and J ends lost 11 bases and 0 bases respectively, with 19 bases between them. CDR3 region: CASHPLGGSNYGYTF. CDR3 nucleotide sequence: TGTGCCTCACATCCCCTGGGAGGGTCTAACTATGGCTACACCTTC.